This T cell receptor (beta chain) was recorded in a study of cytomegalovirus exposure and HLA in healthy donors. Study observations and caveats: Specificity of a few CMV-associated chains for CMV antigens was verified in vitro. Evidence from a later analysis indicated that most CMV-associated TCR beta chains looked HLA-restricted. V- and J-gene trimming in TCR beta was tied to a missense DCLRE1C variant by an analysis performed later.

Germline V CDR1 and CDR2: MDHEN, SYDVKM. CDR3 length: 12 residues. The germline V and J ends were trimmed by 5 bases and 2 bases, with 6 bases remaining between them. Sampled while nominally healthy, donors likely had unrecorded immune exposures. With regard to this clone: What it binds is unknown.

With 60 Vbeta and 13 Jbeta primers, the PCR was carried out. Clones were sequenced by immunoSEQ multiplex PCR, and TCRdb holds only the in-frame ones, with some missing. The sample shows 180,000 or so clones, about 80% of them seen only once. The sample was PBMCs. The sequence came from a man in his fifties or sixties in good health and CMV-seropositive. The rearrangement joins TRBV28 to TRBJ2-5; D possibly corresponds to TRBD2 (5 bases). This CDR3 is CASSRTQETQYF. The CDR3 region has the DNA TGTGCCAGCAGTCGGACTCAAGAGACCCAGTACTTC.